The source of this T cell receptor (beta chain) is a study of beta chain features in type 1 diabetes. Study overall: Similarity in age, gender and cell yields was seen between patients and healthy donors.

TCRB transcripts that were expressed got sequenced, as all of the isolated RNA had been reverse transcribed. Produced via immunoSEQ multiplex PCR; TCRdb's table is partial and in-frame only. The sample yields more than 550,000 clones, roughly an eighth seen once. Findings and caveats of the study: For type 1 diabetes patients, VDJ junctions showed fewer insertions and more deletions. Type 1 diabetes patients had TCRB CDR3s that were shorter (moderately but significantly so) in all four CD4+ subsets. Any HLA effect on TCRB rearrangement was left unresolved by small sub-analyses.

In this sample, this clone turned up a few times. Its antigen remains unidentified. CDR3 length: 14 amino acids. Looked up from germline, CDR1 is SQVTM and CDR2 is ANQGSEA. The ends were cut back, 6 bases at V and 2 bases at J, with 17 bases in the middle. Sequenced input: naive CD4+ T cells from blood. V and J are TRBV29-1 and TRBJ2-7, with D perhaps TRBD1 (5 bases). The receptor comes from a man aged 18 to 35 with type 1 diabetes. The DNA for the CDR3 is TGCAGCGTGGGGCTTTGGGCGGACCCCTACGAGCAGTACTTC. It translates to CSVGLWADPYEQYF.